This T cell receptor (beta chain) was captured by sequencing in a study of blood T cell repertoires in COVID-19. Participants were aged roughly 18 to 90 years, lived in around 25 US areas, and enrolled virtually. Cohort allocation depended upon clinical history that participants reported. The CDR3 consists of 14 residues. Deletions cut 4 bases from V and 4 bases from J, with 9 bases between. CDR1 and CDR2 (germline): SGHDT, YYEEEE. Assay used: immunoSEQ multiplex PCR; TCRdb lists only in-frame clones, some missing. This table holds around 140,000 clones, 75% to 90% found once. The sequence was obtained from a man aged 50 to 60 who had recovered from COVID-19. The specimen sequenced was PBMCs or T cells enriched from blood (not recorded which). The chain joins TRBV5-6 to TRBJ1-6; no clear D gene. This CDR3 reads CASSSGPYNSPLHF. In DNA, the CDR3 is TGTGCCAGCAGCAGCGGGCCTTATAATTCACCCCTCCACTTT.